The 8 T cell receptor beta chains below all came from one sample that was sequenced in a study of blood T cell repertoires in COVID-19. TCRdb's table, derived via immunoSEQ multiplex PCR, lists solely in-frame clones and lacks some. Of approximately 200,000 clones in the sample, under 80% were seen once. The material sequenced was peripheral blood. The receptors here all came from a woman aged 50 to 60 with acute or convalescent COVID-19.

The chain combines TRBV29-1 with TRBJ2-7; TRBD1 aligns across 7 bases. CDR1 is SQVTM and CDR2 is ANQGSEA in the germline V gene. CDR3 length: 14 amino acids. The V gene end was trimmed by 6 bases and the J gene end by 3 bases; junction bases not matched to a gene: 11. The CDR3 sequence is CSVRDSLSIYEQYF. CDR3 in DNA: TGCAGCGTGAGGGACAGCCTTTCAATCTACGAGCAGTACTTC.

The chain combines TRBV6-2 or TRBV6-3 with TRBJ1-6; a weak D match, TRBD1 (6 bases). Deletions cut 5 bases from V and 10 bases from J, with 21 bases between. This CDR3 has 16 residues. The germline V gene encodes CDR1 MNHEY and CDR2 SVGEGT. CDR3 region: CASSRPRQAQGSPLHF. The CDR3 nucleotides read TGTGCCAGCAGTCGACCTAGACAGGCTCAGGGGTCACCCCTCCACTTT.

V gene TRBV19 combines with J gene TRBJ1-5; TRBD1 might be the D (6 bases). V gave up 3 bases and J gave up 3 bases, with 9 bases separating them. From germline, CDR1 is LNHDA and CDR2 SQIVND (reference sequence). The CDR3 loop spans 14 amino acids. DNA of the CDR3: TGTGCCAGTAGTATTTCAGGGGACAATCAGCCCCAGCATTTT. Residues: CASSISGDNQPQHF.

The rearrangement uses TRBV19 and TRBJ1-1, with D possibly TRBD1 on 6 matching bases. The CDR3 sequence is 11 residues long. Germline CDR1 and CDR2: LNHDA and SQIVND (reference sequence). V was pared by 8 bases and J by 5 bases, with 9 bases between. The DNA for the CDR3 is TGTGCCAGTTGGACAGCGACTGAAGCTTTCTTT. Its protein product is CASWTATEAFF. Full variable domain (outside the CDR3, taken from reference TRBV19 and TRBJ1-1): DGGITQSPKYLFRKEGQNVTLSCEQNLNHDAMYWYRQDPGQGLRLIYYSQIVNDFQKGDIAEGYSVSREKKESFPLTVTSAQKNPTAFYLCASWTATEAFFGQGTRLTVV.

The chain couples TRBV6-5 to TRBJ2-5; D ambiguous. Trimming left V 2 bases short and J 4 bases short, with 8 bases between. The CDR3 contains 13 residues. From germline, CDR1 is MNHEY and CDR2 SVGAGI. The CDR3: CASSYDGLETQYF. The CDR3, as DNA: TGTGCCAGCAGTTACGACGGGTTAGAGACCCAGTACTTC.

The chain employs TRBV4-3 and TRBJ2-3, with D perhaps TRBD1 (6 bases). Trimming stripped 4 bases from V and 0 bases from J, with 14 bases between. This CDR3 is 16 amino acids long. Germline values: CDR1 LGHNA, CDR2 YSLEER. In DNA form, the CDR3 reads TGCGCCAGCAGCCTGATGACAGGATCTAGCACAGATACGCAGTATTTT. Protein sequence: CASSLMTGSSTDTQYF.

As concerns this clone: Other DNA sequences in the sample encode the same CDR3. V is TRBV30 and J is TRBJ1-3; D remains ambiguous. Germline V gene lookup returns CDR1 GTSNPN and CDR2 SVGIG (reference sequence). This CDR3 has 10 residues. Trimming cost V 5 bases and J 3 bases, with 2 bases left between them. As DNA, the CDR3 is TGTGCCTGGCTTGGAAACACCATATATTTT. Translating gives CAWLGNTIYF.

The DNA of the CDR3 is TGTGCCAGCAGACCTACAGGGGTTGGGGCCAACGTCCTGACTTTC. It translates to CASRPTGVGANVLTF. This sequence joins TRBV5-6 and TRBJ2-6; 7 bases align to TRBD1. V dropped 5 bases and J dropped 3; count of bases not matched to a gene: 5. There are 15 residues in the CDR3. Germline values: CDR1 SGHDT, CDR2 YYEEEE.